The T cell receptor beta chain under discussion was sequenced for a study of blood T cell repertoires in COVID-19. Overall study context: Sources were T cells, B-cell-depleted T cells, or PBMCs; the material itself was cDNA or gDNA.

The table came from immunoSEQ multiplex PCR; TCRdb's copy has only in-frame clones and leaves some out. This table holds approximately 160,000 clones, 90% to 95% found once. The CDR3 runs 15 residues. V gave up 1 base and J gave up 4 bases, with 13 bases separating them. The germline CDR1 and CDR2 sequences are LNHDA and SQIVND (reference sequence). The V and J genes are TRBV19 and TRBJ1-2; no reliable D call. The receptor was derived from a man aged 45-65 years with acute or convalescent COVID-19. The sequenced material came from peripheral blood. In DNA form, the CDR3 reads TGTGCCAGTAGTATAGGCGGGCCGCTGGGCTATGGCTACACCTTC. Translating gives CASSIGGPLGYGYTF. Full variable domain (remainder filled in from reference TRBV19 and TRBJ1-2): DGGITQSPKYLFRKEGQNVTLSCEQNLNHDAMYWYRQDPGQGLRLIYYSQIVNDFQKGDIAEGYSVSREKKESFPLTVTSAQKNPTAFYLCASSIGGPLGYGYTFGSGTRLTVV.